The T cell receptor beta chain under discussion was sequenced for a study of blood T cell repertoires in COVID-19. V dropped 3 bases and J dropped 5; count of bases not matched to a gene: 6. The CDR3 runs to 14 residues. Germline V CDR1 and CDR2: SGHTS, YDEGEE. Authors' analysis steps: Amplification of reference gene primers provided the estimated nucleated cell counts. Only in-frame clones appear in the TCRdb table, and some are missing; sequencing was by immunoSEQ multiplex PCR. V, J and clone size reflect that table, while D and trimming were determined from the DNA. The sample lists a few hundred thousand clones; around 87% were seen once.

The genes are TRBV5-8 and TRBJ2-5, with 8 bases matching TRBD1. Sequenced input: peripheral blood. The sequence was obtained from a woman aged 60 to 75 with COVID-19, enrolled during active disease. The CDR3, as DNA: TGTGCCAGCAGCTGGGGACAGGCCTGGGAGACCCAGTACTTC. It codes for CASSWGQAWETQYF.